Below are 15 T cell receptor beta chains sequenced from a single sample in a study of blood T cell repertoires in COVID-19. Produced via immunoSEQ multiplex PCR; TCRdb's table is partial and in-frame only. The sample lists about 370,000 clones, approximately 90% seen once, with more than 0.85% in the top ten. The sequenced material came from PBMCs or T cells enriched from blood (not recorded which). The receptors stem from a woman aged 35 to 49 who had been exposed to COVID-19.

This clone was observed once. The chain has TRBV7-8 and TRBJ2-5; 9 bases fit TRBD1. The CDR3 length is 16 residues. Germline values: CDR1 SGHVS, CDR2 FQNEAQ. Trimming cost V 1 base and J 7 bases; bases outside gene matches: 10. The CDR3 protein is CASSLGPRGQGGTQYF. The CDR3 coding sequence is TGTGCCAGCAGCTTAGGCCCGAGGGGACAGGGAGGGACCCAGTACTTC.

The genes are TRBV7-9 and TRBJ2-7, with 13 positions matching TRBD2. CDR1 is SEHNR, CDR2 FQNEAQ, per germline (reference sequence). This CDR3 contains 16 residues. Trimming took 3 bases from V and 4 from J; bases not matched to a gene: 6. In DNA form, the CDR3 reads TGTGCCAGCAGCTTCCCCCCGGGACTAGCGGGATACGAGCAGTACTTC. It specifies CASSFPPGLAGYEQYF.

In DNA form, the CDR3 reads TGTGCCAGCAGCTTATTTTTTGTGTCAAGCAACAATGAGCAGTTCTTC. As protein: CASSLFFVSSNNEQFF. The chain uses TRBV7-8 and TRBJ2-1, with D unclear. This CDR3 spans 16 amino acids. The germline CDR1 and CDR2 sequences are SGHVS and FQNEAQ. V gave up 2 bases and J gave up 5 bases, with 16 bases separating them.

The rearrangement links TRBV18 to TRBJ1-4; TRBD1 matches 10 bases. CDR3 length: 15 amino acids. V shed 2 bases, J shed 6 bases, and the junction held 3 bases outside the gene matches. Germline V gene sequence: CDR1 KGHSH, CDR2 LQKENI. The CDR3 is CASSPAGQGDEKLFF. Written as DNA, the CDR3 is TGTGCCAGCTCACCAGCAGGACAGGGGGATGAAAAACTGTTTTTT.

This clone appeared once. The CDR3 DNA sequence: TGTGCCAGCAGTGAGAGGCAGAGGCGTTCACCCCTCCACTTT. Translating gives CASSERQRRSPLHF. The chain recombines TRBV25-1 with TRBJ1-6, with no clear D. V was pared by 3 bases and J by 9 bases, with 12 bases between. Per the germline V gene, CDR1 is MGHDK and CDR2 is SYGVNS. The CDR3 consists of 14 residues.

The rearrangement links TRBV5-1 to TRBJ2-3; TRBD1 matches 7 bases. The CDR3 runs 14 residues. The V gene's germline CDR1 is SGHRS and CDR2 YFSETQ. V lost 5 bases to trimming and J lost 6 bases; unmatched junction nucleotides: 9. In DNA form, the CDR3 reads TGCGCCAGCAGTTCCCGACAGGGCGGGGATACGCAGTATTTT. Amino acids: CASSSRQGGDTQYF.

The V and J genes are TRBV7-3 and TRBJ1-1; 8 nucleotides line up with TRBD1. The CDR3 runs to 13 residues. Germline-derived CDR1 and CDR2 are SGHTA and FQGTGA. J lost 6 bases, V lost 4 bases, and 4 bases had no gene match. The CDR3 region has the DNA TGTGCCAGCAGCTCGACAGGGGAGGCTGAAGCTTTCTTT. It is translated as CASSSTGEAEAFF. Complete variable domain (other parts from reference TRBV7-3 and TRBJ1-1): GAGVSQTPSNKVTEKGKYVELRCDPISGHTALYWYRQSLGQGPEFLIYFQGTGAADDSGLPNDRFFAVRPEGSVSTLKIQRTERGDSAVYLCASSSTGEAEAFFGQGTRLTVV.

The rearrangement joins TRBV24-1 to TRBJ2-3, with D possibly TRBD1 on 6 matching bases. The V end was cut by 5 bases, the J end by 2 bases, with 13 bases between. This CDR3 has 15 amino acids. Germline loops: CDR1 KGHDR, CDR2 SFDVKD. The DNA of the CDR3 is TGTGCCACCAGTGGTTCGGACAGAGCCACAGATACGCAGTATTTT. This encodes CATSGSDRATDTQYF.

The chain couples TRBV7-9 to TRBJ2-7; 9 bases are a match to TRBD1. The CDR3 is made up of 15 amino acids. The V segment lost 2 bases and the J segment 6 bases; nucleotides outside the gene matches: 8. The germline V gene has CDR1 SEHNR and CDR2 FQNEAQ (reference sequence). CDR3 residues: CASSLSGTGKVEQYF. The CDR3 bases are TGTGCCAGCAGCTTAAGTGGGACAGGGAAGGTCGAGCAGTACTTC.

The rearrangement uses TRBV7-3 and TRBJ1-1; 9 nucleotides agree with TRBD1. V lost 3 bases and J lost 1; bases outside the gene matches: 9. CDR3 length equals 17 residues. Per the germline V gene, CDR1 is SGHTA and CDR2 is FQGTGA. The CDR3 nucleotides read TGTGCCAGCAGCTTCAGGAACAGGGGGCGCGCGAACACTGAAGCTTTCTTT. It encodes CASSFRNRGRANTEAFF.

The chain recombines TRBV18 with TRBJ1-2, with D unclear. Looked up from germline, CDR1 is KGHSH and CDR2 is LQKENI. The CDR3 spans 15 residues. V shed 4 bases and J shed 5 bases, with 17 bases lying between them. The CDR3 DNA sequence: TGTGCCAGCTCACGGCCGGAGGGATGGACTTATGGCTACACCTTC. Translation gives CASSRPEGWTYGYTF.

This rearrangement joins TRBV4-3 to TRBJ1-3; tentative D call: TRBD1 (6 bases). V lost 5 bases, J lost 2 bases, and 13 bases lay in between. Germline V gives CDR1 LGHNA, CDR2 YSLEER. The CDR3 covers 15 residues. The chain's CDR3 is CASSFVEGAGNTIYF. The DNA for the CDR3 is TGCGCCAGCAGCTTCGTTGAGGGGGCTGGAAACACCATATATTTT.

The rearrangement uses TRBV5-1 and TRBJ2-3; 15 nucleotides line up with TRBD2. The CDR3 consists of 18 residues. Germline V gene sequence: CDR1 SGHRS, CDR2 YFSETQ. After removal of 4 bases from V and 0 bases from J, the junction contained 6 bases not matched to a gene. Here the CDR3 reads CASSPGLAGGPSTDTQYF. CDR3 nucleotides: TGCGCCAGCAGCCCGGGACTAGCGGGAGGACCTAGCACAGATACGCAGTATTTT.

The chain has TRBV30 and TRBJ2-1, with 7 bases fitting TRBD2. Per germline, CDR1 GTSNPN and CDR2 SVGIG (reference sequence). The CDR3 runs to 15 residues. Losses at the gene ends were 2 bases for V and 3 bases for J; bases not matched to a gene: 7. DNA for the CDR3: TGTGCCTGGAGTATCGTGGGAGGGTACTACAATGAGCAGTTCTTC. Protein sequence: CAWSIVGGYYNEQFF.

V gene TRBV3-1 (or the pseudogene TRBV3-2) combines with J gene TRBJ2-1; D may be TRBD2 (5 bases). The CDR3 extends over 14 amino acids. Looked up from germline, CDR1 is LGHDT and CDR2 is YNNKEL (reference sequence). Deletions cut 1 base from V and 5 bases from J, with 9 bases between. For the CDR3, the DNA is TGTGCCAGCAGCCAAGTTTCGGGAAACAATGAGCAGTTCTTC. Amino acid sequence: CASSQVSGNNEQFF.